Below, one TCR beta chain is given with its context. Its antigen is unknown. These data are taken from a study of vaccination and CD4 T cells after COVID-19. For the study at large: Convalescent individuals exhibited SARS-CoV-2 positivity on nasal swab PCR, with some 10 mild and one severe presentation. The study's findings and limits: Although the median of SARS-CoV-2-reactive clonotypes rose from about 22 to 38, the change was not significant. Within the convalescent patients, a median roughly 87% of the SARS-CoV-2-reactive clones were ones that appeared only post-vaccination.

V trimming: 1 base; J trimming: 7 bases; junction bases outside the gene matches: 13. The CDR3 totals 17 residues. CDR1 and CDR2 from the germline V gene are SGHVS and FNYEAQ. TCRdb called the PCR reads again in MiXCR, with one record for every CDR3 protein. Here the sample spans roughly 14,000 distinct CDR3 sequences, 65% to 70% being singletons. The sample was CD4+ T cells from blood, taken after SARS-CoV-2 vaccination. The chain couples TRBV7-6 to TRBJ2-1, with TRBD2 identical over 7 bases. The source of this sequence is a human donor who had recovered from COVID-19. CDR3: CASSLVGLGPRRNEQFF. The CDR3 nucleotides read TGTGCCAGCAGCTTAGTCGGACTAGGCCCTAGGAGGAATGAGCAGTTCTTC.